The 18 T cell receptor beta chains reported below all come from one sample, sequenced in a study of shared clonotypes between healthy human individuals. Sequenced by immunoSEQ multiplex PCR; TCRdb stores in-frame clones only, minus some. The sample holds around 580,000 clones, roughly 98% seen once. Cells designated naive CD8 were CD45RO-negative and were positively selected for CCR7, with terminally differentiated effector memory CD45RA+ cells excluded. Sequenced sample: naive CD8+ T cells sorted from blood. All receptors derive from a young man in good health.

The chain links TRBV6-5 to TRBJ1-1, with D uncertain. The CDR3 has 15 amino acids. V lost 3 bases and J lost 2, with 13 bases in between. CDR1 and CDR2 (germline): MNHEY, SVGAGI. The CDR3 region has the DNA TGTGCCAGCAGTTATGGAGGGAGGATCAACACTGAAGCTTTCTTT. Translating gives CASSYGGRINTEAFF.

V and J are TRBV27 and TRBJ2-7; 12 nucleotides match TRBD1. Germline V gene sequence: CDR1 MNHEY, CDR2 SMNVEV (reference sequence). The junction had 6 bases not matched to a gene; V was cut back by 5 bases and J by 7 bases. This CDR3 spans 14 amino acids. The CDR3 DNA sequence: TGTGCCAGCAGTCAAAGGGACAGGGGGCAGGAGCAGTACTTC. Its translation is CASSQRDRGQEQYF.

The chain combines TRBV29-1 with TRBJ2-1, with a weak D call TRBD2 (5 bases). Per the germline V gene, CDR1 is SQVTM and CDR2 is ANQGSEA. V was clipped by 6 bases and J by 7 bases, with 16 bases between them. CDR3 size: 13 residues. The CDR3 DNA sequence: TGCAGCGTCCCCGCGGAGGCTGGGAATGAGCAGTTCTTC. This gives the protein CSVPAEAGNEQFF.

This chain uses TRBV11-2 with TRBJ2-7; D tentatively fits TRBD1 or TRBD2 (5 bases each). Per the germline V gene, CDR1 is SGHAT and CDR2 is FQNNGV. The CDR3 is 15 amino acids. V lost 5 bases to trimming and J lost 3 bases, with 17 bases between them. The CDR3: CASSPGFSGNYEQYF. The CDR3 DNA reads TGTGCCAGCAGCCCAGGGTTCTCGGGAAACTACGAGCAGTACTTC.

CDR3 sequence reads: CASSLNRGLNEQYF. CDR3 DNA: TGTGCCAGCAGTTTAAATCGGGGATTGAACGAGCAGTACTTC. The rearrangement uses TRBV27 and TRBJ2-7; a weak D match, TRBD2 (5 bases). The CDR3 contains 14 residues. Germline values: CDR1 MNHEY, CDR2 SMNVEV (reference sequence). V lost 2 bases, J lost 5 bases, and 13 bases lay in between.

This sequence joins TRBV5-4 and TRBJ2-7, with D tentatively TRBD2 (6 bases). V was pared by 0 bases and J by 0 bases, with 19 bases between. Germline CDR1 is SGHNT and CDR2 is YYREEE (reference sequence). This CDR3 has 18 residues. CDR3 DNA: TGTGCCAGCAGCTTGGCCTCAGATTGGACCGGGAGCTCCTACGAGCAGTACTTC. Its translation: CASSLASDWTGSSYEQYF.

The CDR3 is CASSPTRGGNYEQYF. CDR3 nucleotides: TGTGCCAGCAGCCCAACACGGGGGGGGAACTACGAGCAGTACTTC. The V gene is TRBV13, the J gene TRBJ2-7, with 8 bases identical to TRBD2. The V and J ends lost 5 bases and 3 bases, in that order; junction bases with no gene match: 9. CDR1 and CDR2 (germline): PRHDT, FYEKMQ (reference sequence). CDR3 size: 15 residues.

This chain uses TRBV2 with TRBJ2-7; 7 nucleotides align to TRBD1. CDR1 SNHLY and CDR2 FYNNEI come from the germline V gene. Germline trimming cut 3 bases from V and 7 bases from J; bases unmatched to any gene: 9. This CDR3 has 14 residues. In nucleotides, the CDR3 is TGTGCCAGCAGTGACGGGAACAGGGGTTGGGAGCAGTACTTC. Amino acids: CASSDGNRGWEQYF.

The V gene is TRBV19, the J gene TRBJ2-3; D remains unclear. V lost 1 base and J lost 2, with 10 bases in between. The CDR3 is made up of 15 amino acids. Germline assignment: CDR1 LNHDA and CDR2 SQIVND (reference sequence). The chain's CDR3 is CASSIAGRNTDTQYF. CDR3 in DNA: TGTGCCAGTAGTATAGCCGGACGGAACACAGATACGCAGTATTTT.

Here the CDR3 reads CASSPPERETLGDEQFF. The CDR3 DNA is TGTGCCAGCTCACCCCCTGAGCGGGAGACGTTAGGGGATGAGCAGTTCTTC. The chain employs TRBV18 and TRBJ2-1, with 8 bases identical to TRBD2. The V segment lost 3 bases and the J segment 8 bases; nucleotides outside the gene matches: 15. Germline V CDR1 and CDR2: KGHSH, LQKENI. The CDR3 contains 17 residues.

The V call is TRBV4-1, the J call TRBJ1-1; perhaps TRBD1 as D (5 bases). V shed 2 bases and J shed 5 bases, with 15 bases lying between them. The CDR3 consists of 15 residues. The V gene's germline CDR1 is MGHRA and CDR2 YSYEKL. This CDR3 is CASSQYPQGETEAFF. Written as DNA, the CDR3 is TGCGCCAGCAGCCAATATCCTCAAGGGGAGACTGAAGCTTTCTTT.

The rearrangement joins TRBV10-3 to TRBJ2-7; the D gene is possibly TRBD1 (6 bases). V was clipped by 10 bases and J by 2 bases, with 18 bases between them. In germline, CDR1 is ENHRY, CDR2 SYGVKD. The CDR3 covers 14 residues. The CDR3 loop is CATLGTQLPYEQYF. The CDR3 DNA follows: TGTGCCACTCTCGGGACACAACTTCCCTACGAGCAGTACTTC.

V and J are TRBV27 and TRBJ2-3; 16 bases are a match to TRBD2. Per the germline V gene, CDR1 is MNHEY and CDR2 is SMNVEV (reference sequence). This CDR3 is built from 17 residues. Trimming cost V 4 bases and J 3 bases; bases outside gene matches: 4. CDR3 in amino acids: CASSSGLAGGPTDTQYF. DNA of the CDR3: TGTGCCAGCAGTTCGGGACTAGCGGGAGGGCCGACAGATACGCAGTATTTT.

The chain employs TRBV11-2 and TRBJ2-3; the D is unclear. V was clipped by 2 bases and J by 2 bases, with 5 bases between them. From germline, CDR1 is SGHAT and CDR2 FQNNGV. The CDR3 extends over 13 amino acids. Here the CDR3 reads CASSLPDTDTQYF. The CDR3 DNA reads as TGTGCCAGCAGCTTACCGGACACAGATACGCAGTATTTT.

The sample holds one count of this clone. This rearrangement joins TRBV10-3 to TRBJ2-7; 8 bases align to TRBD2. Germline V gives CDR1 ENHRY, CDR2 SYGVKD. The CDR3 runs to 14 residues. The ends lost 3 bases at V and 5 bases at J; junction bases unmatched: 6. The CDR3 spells CAISDKRTSHEQYF. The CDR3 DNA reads TGTGCCATCAGTGATAAGAGGACTAGCCACGAGCAGTACTTC.

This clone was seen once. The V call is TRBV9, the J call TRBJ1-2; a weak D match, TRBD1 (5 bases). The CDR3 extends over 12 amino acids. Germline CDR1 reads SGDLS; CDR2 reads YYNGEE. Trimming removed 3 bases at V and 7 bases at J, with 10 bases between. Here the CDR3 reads CASSGSRVGYTF. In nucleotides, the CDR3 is TGTGCCAGCAGCGGATCCAGGGTTGGCTACACCTTC. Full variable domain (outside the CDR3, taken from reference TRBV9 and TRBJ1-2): DSGVTQTPKHLITATGQRVTLRCSPRSGDLSVYWYQQSLDQGLQFLIQYYNGEERAKGNILERFSAQQFPDLHSELNLSSLELGDSALYFCASSGSRVGYTFGSGTRLTVV.

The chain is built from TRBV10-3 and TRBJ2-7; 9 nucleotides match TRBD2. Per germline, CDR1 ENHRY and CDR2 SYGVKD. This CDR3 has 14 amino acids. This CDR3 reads CAISESASGETWVV. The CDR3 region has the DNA TGTGCCATCAGTGAGTCGGCTAGCGGGGAGACCTGGGTAGTC.

The CDR3 DNA follows: TGTGCCAGCAGGGCCGGCAATGAGCAGTTCTTC. Protein: CASRAGNEQFF. The rearrangement links TRBV6-5 to TRBJ2-1; D gene uncertain. The CDR3 length is 11 residues. Trimming shortened V by 6 bases and J by 6 bases, and 6 bases separated the two germline ends. Per the germline V gene, CDR1 is MNHEY and CDR2 is SVGAGI.